This TCR beta chain was obtained from a study of T cell responses to AZD1222 COVID-19 vaccine. Sequencing used immunoSEQ multiplex PCR; TCRdb keeps in-frame clones, though not all of them. Of around 140,000 clones in the sample, more than 85% were seen once. With regard to this clone: No antigen is known for it.

Germline values: CDR1 MGHRA, CDR2 YSYEKL. The CDR3 length is 15 residues. The germline V and J ends were trimmed by 0 bases and 3 bases, with 9 bases remaining between them. Study-level points and caveats: White British donors predominated, females outnumbered males, and clonal diversity was possibly underestimated.

V gene TRBV4-1 combines with J gene TRBJ1-3; D call uncertain. Sequenced here: peripheral blood, sampled 28 days after the second AZD1222 dose. The sequence was obtained from an adult who received the AZD1222 COVID-19 vaccine. The CDR3 sequence is CASSQDAGIGNTIYF. The CDR3 DNA reads TGCGCCAGCAGCCAAGATGCGGGAATTGGAAACACCATATATTTT.